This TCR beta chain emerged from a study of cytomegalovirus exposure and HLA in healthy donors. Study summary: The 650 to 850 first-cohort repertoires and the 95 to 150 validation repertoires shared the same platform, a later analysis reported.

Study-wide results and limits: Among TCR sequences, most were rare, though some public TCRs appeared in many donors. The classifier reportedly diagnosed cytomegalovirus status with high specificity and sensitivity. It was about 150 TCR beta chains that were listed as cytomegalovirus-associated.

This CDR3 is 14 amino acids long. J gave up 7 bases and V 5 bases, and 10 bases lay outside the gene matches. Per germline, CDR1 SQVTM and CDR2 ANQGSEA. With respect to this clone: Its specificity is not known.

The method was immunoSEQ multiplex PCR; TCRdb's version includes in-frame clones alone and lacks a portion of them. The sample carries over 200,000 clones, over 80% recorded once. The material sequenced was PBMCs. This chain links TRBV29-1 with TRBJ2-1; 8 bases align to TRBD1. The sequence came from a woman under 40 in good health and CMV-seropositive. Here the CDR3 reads CSVREWTGRNEQFF. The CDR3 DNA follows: TGCAGCGTTCGGGAATGGACAGGGCGGAATGAGCAGTTCTTC.